This paragraph covers one T cell receptor (beta chain) sequence. The CDR3 runs 14 residues. V lost 2 bases to trimming and J lost 7 bases, with 12 bases between them. Germline V gene sequence: CDR1 MNHEY, CDR2 SVGAGI. The entry originates in a study of T cell responses to AZD1222 COVID-19 vaccine. Sequenced by immunoSEQ multiplex PCR; TCRdb stores in-frame clones only, minus some. Of about 140,000 clones listed, more than 80% were seen once; the top ten hold around 1.6%. The input for sequencing was peripheral blood, taken on day 0 of AZD1222 vaccination. This receptor was identified in an adult in good health. This chain joins TRBV6-5 and TRBJ2-1; D ambiguous. The CDR3 loop is CASSYRWTKNEQFF. The CDR3 coding sequence is TGTGCCAGCAGTTACAGGTGGACCAAGAATGAGCAGTTCTTC.